The rows below give T cell receptor beta chains drawn from one sample of a study of CD4+ T cells in melanoma. Using immunoSEQ multiplex PCR, the repertoire was profiled, and TCRdb retains in-frame clones only, with some absent. Of approximately 11,000 clones detected, roughly 66% appear once; the ten largest clones hold more than 9%. The source material was cells from a culture (not recorded whether cultured in vitro). The receptors derive from a human donor with melanoma. The CDR3 runs from the conserved cysteine through the conserved F or W. Each record gives: CDR3 DNA, CDR3 protein, V gene, clone size, D gene, J gene. A D gene is named only where the DNA matches it firmly. Clone sizes are given selectively: once, few, many, or a class where the clone is expanded.

DNA: TGTGCCAGCAGCCAGCGGGGGTCTGGCGGGGAGCTGTTTTTT
CDR3: CASSQRGSGGELFF
V: TRBV2
size: NA
D: TRBD2
J: TRBJ2-2

DNA: TGTGCCAGCAGTGCCCAGGGTATTTTCTCCTACGAGCAGTACTTC
CDR3: CASSAQGIFSYEQYF
V: TRBV6-1
size: NA
D: NA
J: TRBJ2-7

DNA: TGTGCCAGCACTGGGGTAGCGGGGGGGGCCGGGGAGCTGTTTTTT
CDR3: CASTGVAGGAGELFF
V: TRBV9
size: few
D: TRBD2
J: TRBJ2-2

DNA: TGTGCCAGCAGCCCACAGGCCACGCCGACCTACGAGCAGTACTTC
CDR3: CASSPQATPTYEQYF
V: TRBV9
size: NA
D: NA
J: TRBJ2-7

DNA: TGTGCCAGCAGTTCTACAGGGATAGAGCAGTACTTC
CDR3: CASSSTGIEQYF
V: TRBV11-1
size: few
D: NA
J: TRBJ2-7

DNA: TGTGCCAGCAGCCCCAGGGCACAGGGGCATCCCGGCTCTGGAAACACCATATATTTT
CDR3: CASSPRAQGHPGSGNTIYF
V: TRBV7-2
size: NA
D: TRBD1
J: TRBJ1-3

DNA: TGTGCCAGCAGCTTGGTTGGGGCGACAGATACGCAGTATTTT
CDR3: CASSLVGATDTQYF
V: TRBV5-6
size: NA
D: NA
J: TRBJ2-3

DNA: TGTGCCAGCTCAGCGACAGGGGGAAGATTGGGTAGCAATCAGCCCCAGCATTTT
CDR3: CASSATGGRLGSNQPQHF
V: TRBV18
size: NA
D: TRBD1
J: TRBJ1-5

DNA: TGCGCCAGCAGCCAAGTTATCGCAGGGGAATACGAGCAGTACTTC
CDR3: CASSQVIAGEYEQYF
V: TRBV4-1
size: NA
D: NA
J: TRBJ2-7

DNA: TGTGCCAGCTCACCCGTAGAGGATGGCTACACCTTC
CDR3: CASSPVEDGYTF
V: TRBV18
size: few
D: NA
J: TRBJ1-2

DNA: TGTGCCAGTAGTGATAGCGGGGGGGCCGTGGGAGAGACCCAGTACTTC
CDR3: CASSDSGGAVGETQYF
V: TRBV19
size: NA
D: TRBD2
J: TRBJ2-5

DNA: TGTGCCAGCAGCGTAGCGGCGGGCTCGAACACTGAAGCTTTCTTT
CDR3: CASSVAAGSNTEAFF
V: TRBV9
size: NA
D: NA
J: TRBJ1-1

DNA: TGCGCCAGCAGCCGCAGCCCGGGTAGCGGAGAGACCCAGTACTTC
CDR3: CASSRSPGSGETQYF
V: TRBV5-1
size: NA
D: NA
J: TRBJ2-5

DNA: TGTGCCTCGAGAGACAGCCTTGGTCAGCCCCAGCATTTT
CDR3: CASRDSLGQPQHF
V: TRBV19
size: NA
D: NA
J: TRBJ1-5

DNA: TGTGCCAGCAGTTTATTTGGCGTCGACTCCGGGATCGGCGGTGAGCAGTTCTTC
CDR3: CASSLFGVDSGIGGEQFF
V: TRBV27
size: NA
D: NA
J: TRBJ2-1

DNA: TGTGCCAGCAGTGCCGCAGGCTCCAACTATGGCTACACCTTC
CDR3: CASSAAGSNYGYTF
V: TRBV6-1
size: NA
D: NA
J: TRBJ1-2

DNA: TGTGCCAGCAGCTTACGGGGGGAGCAGTTCTTC
CDR3: CASSLRGEQFF
V: TRBV7-2
size: once
D: NA
J: TRBJ2-1

DNA: TGTGCCTGGAGTGTAGTGACGGGCAGGGGAGAGACCCAGTACTTC
CDR3: CAWSVVTGRGETQYF
V: TRBV30
size: NA
D: NA
J: TRBJ2-5

DNA: TGCGCCAGCAGCTCGGGACGCGACTATGGCTACACCTTC
CDR3: CASSSGRDYGYTF
V: TRBV5-1
size: few
D: NA
J: TRBJ1-2

DNA: TGTGCCAGCAGCCAAGTCGGACAGAAGGGCAATCAGCCCCAGCATTTT
CDR3: CASSQVGQKGNQPQHF
V: TRBV4-2
size: NA
D: NA
J: TRBJ1-5

DNA: TGTGCCAGTACTCCTAGCGGCTACTCTGGAAACACCATATATTTT
CDR3: CASTPSGYSGNTIYF
V: TRBV19
size: NA
D: NA
J: TRBJ1-3

DNA: TGCGCCAGCAGTGACGAGCGGGGGTTACGGAATGAGCAGTTCTTC
CDR3: CASSDERGLRNEQFF
V: TRBV10-1
size: NA
D: TRBD2
J: TRBJ2-1

DNA: TGTGCCACCAGCGGAACATTAAGGGATACAGGGAGAGCTTTCTTT
CDR3: CATSGTLRDTGRAFF
V: TRBV15
size: NA
D: NA
J: TRBJ1-1

DNA: TGCGCCAGCAGCATGCAGCCCCAGCATTTT
CDR3: CASSMQPQHF
V: TRBV5-1
size: NA
D: NA
J: TRBJ1-5

DNA: TGCGCCAGCAGCTTGGGGACCGGGACAGGGAATTCACCCCTCCACTTT
CDR3: CASSLGTGTGNSPLHF
V: TRBV5-1
size: medium-sized
D: TRBD1
J: TRBJ1-6

DNA: TGCGCCAGCAGCCAAGAGGCCTACTTGGAGCAGTTCTTC
CDR3: CASSQEAYLEQFF
V: TRBV4-1
size: NA
D: NA
J: TRBJ2-1

DNA: TGTGCCACCAGCAGAGATCTGGGGGGCCTTGAGCAGTTCTTC
CDR3: CATSRDLGGLEQFF
V: TRBV15
size: NA
D: NA
J: TRBJ2-1

DNA: TGTGCCAGCAGTGCCCACAGGATTGGCTACACCTTC
CDR3: CASSAHRIGYTF
V: TRBV2
size: few
D: NA
J: TRBJ1-2

DNA: TGTGCCAGCAGCCGCCCGGGACAGGCACAGACCGAACGAAACACCATATATTTT
CDR3: CASSRPGQAQTERNTIYF
V: TRBV7-9
size: once
D: TRBD1
J: TRBJ1-3

DNA: TGTGCCAGCAGTTCAGGGCGTCAGTACGAGCAGTACTTC
CDR3: CASSSGRQYEQYF
V: TRBV11-2
size: NA
D: NA
J: TRBJ2-7

DNA: TGTGCCAGCAGTCAATCGACAGGGTTCGGCGAAAAACTGTTTTTT
CDR3: CASSQSTGFGEKLFF
V: TRBV6-5
size: NA
D: TRBD1
J: TRBJ1-4

DNA: TGTGCCAGCAGCGACTACCCCAGTTTCGAGCAGTACTTC
CDR3: CASSDYPSFEQYF
V: TRBV5-4
size: NA
D: NA
J: TRBJ2-7

DNA: TGCGCCAGCAGCTTGGAGCGGACCGGCACAGATACGCAGTATTTT
CDR3: CASSLERTGTDTQYF
V: TRBV5-1
size: NA
D: NA
J: TRBJ2-3

DNA: TGTGCCAGCAGCGGAAGGGACAGCTACTTTCGGGTGGACACTGAAGCTTTCTTT
CDR3: CASSGRDSYFRVDTEAFF
V: TRBV5-8
size: NA
D: TRBD1
J: TRBJ1-1

DNA: TGTGCCTGGAGTAGGAACAGACTTCTGAACACTGAAGCTTTCTTT
CDR3: CAWSRNRLLNTEAFF
V: TRBV30
size: NA
D: NA
J: TRBJ1-1

DNA: TGTGCCAGCAGCTTAGCGGCCGGGGAGCTGTTTTTT
CDR3: CASSLAAGELFF
V: TRBV11-3
size: once
D: NA
J: TRBJ2-2

DNA: TGTGCCAGCAGCCGCCCCGGAGGGGCCTACAATGAGCAGTTCTTC
CDR3: CASSRPGGAYNEQFF
V: TRBV4-2
size: NA
D: NA
J: TRBJ2-1

DNA: TGTGCCATCAGTGCGAACGGAATGGGCGAGCAGTACTTC
CDR3: CAISANGMGEQYF
V: TRBV6-5
size: NA
D: NA
J: TRBJ2-7

DNA: TGTGCCAGCAGCAAAGGACAGAGCAATCAGCCCCAGCATTTT
CDR3: CASSKGQSNQPQHF
V: TRBV5-5
size: NA
D: NA
J: TRBJ1-5

DNA: TGTGCCAGCTCACCAGGGCAGGGTGGTGCCTATGGCTACACCTTC
CDR3: CASSPGQGGAYGYTF
V: TRBV18
size: NA
D: NA
J: TRBJ1-2